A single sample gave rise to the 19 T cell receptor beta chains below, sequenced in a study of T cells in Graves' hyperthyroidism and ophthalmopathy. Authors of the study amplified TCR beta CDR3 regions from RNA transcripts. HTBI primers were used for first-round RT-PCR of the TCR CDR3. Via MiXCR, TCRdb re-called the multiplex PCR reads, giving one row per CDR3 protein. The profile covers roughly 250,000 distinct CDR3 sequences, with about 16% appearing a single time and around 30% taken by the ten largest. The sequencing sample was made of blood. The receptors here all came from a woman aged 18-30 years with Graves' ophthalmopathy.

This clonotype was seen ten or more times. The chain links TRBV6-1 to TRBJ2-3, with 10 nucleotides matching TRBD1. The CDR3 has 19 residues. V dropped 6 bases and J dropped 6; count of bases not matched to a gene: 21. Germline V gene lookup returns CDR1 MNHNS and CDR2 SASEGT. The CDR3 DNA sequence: TGTGCCAGCAGGCAACTAGGGACAGGGGTTTTTAGTCATTCGGATACGCAGTATTTT. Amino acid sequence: CASRQLGTGVFSHSDTQYF.

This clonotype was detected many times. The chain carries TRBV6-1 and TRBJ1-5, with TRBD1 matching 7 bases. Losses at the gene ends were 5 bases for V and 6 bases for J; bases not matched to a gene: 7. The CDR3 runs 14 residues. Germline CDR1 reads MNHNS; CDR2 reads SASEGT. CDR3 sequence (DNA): TGTGCCAGCAGTATAACAGGGGTGGCTCAGCCCCAGCATTTT. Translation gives CASSITGVAQPQHF.

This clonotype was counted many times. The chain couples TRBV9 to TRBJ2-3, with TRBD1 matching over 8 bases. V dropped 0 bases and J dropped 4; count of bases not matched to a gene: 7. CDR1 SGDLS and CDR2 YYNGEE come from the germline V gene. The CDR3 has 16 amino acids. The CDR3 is CASSVAQGVIADTQYF. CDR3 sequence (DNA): TGTGCCAGCAGCGTAGCACAGGGGGTTATTGCAGATACGCAGTATTTT.

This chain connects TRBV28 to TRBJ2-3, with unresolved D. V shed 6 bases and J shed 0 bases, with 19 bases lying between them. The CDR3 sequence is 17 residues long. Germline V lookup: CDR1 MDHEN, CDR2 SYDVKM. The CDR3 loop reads CASRPLGLPPSTDTQYF. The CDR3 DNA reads TGTGCCAGCAGACCCTTGGGTCTACCCCCTAGCACAGATACGCAGTATTTT.

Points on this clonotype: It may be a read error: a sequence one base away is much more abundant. CDR3 sequence reads: CAWSVLRSTGTQYF. The CDR3 DNA follows: TGTGCCTGGAGTGTACTACGGAGCACAGGTACGCAGTATTTT. The rearrangement joins TRBV30 to TRBJ2-3; TRBD1 is a possible D gene (5 bases). The CDR3 runs to 14 residues. The germline V gene has CDR1 GTSNPN and CDR2 SVGIG (reference sequence).

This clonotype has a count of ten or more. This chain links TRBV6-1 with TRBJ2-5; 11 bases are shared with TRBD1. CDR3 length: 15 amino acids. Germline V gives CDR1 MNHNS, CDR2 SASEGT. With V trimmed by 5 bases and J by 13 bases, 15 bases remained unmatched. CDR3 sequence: CASSSSGTGGSAGYF. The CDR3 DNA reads TGTGCCAGCAGTTCTTCCGGGACAGGGGGTTCCGCGGGGTACTTC.

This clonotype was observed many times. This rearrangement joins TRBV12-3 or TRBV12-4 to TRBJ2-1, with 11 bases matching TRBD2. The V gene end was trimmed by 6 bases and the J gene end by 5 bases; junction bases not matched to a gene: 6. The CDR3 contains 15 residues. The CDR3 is CASRHGTSGNNEQFF. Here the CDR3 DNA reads TGTGCCAGCAGGCATGGGACTAGCGGTAACAATGAGCAGTTCTTC.

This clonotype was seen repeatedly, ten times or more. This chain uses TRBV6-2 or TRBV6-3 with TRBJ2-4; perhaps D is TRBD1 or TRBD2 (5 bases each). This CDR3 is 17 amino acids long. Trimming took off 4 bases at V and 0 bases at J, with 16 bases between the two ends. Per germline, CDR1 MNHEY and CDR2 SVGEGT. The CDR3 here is CASSSGRWVLAKNIQYF. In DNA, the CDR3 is TGTGCCAGCAGTTCGGGACGTTGGGTGCTAGCCAAAAACATTCAGTACTTC.

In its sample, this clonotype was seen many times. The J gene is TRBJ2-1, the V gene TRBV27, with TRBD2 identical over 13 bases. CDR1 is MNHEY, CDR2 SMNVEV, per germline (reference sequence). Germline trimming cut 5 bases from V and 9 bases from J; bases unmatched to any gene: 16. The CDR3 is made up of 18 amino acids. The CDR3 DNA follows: TGTGCCAGCAGTGGGGCAACTAGCGGGAGGGCCATGGTCGGTGAGCAGTTCTTC. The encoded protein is CASSGATSGRAMVGEQFF.

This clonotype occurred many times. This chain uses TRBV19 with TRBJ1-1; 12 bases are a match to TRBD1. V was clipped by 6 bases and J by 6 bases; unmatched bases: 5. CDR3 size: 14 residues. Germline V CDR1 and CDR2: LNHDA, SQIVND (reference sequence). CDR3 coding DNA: TGTGCCAGTAGAAGGGACAGGGGGCGGGCTGAAGCTTTCTTT. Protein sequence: CASRRDRGRAEAFF.

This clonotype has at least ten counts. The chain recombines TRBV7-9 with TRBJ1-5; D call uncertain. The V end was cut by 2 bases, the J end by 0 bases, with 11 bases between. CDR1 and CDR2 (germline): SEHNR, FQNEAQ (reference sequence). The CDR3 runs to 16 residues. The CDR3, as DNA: TGTGCCAGCAGCTTATCGGACCGTTATAGCAATCAGCCCCAGCATTTT. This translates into CASSLSDRYSNQPQHF.

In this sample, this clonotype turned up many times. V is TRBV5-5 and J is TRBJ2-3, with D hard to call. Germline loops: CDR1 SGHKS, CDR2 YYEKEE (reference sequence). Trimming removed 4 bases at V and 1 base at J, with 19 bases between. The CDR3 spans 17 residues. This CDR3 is CASSQVWVSIGTDTQYF. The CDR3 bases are TGTGCCAGCAGCCAAGTTTGGGTCTCAATCGGCACAGATACGCAGTATTTT.

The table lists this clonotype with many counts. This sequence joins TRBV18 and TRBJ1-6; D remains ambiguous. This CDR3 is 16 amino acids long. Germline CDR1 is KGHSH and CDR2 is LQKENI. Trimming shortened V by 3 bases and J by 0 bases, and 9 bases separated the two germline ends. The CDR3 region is CASSPGLSSYNSPLHF. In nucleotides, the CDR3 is TGTGCCAGCTCACCTGGTTTGAGCTCCTATAATTCACCCCTCCACTTT.

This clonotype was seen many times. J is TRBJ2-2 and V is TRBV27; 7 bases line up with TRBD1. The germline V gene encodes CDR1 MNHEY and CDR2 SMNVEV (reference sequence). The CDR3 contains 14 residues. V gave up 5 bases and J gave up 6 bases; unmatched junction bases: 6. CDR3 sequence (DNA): TGTGCCAGCAGTCTAGATACAGGGGCCGGGGAGCTGTTTTTT. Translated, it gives CASSLDTGAGELFF.

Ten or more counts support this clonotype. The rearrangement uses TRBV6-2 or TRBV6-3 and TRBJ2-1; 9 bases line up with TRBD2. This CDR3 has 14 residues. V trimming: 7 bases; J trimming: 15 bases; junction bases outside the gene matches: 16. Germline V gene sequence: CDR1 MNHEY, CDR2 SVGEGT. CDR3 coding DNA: TGTGCCAGCACCCCGCGGGGGGCTGGGACTAGCCCGTTCTTC. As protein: CASTPRGAGTSPFF.

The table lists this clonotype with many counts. The CDR3 loop is CASSRPALNEQFF. The DNA for the CDR3 is TGCGCCAGCAGTCGTCCGGCCTTGAATGAGCAGTTCTTC. The rearrangement uses TRBV4-1 and TRBJ2-1, with unresolved D. The CDR3 spans 13 residues. The ends were cut back, 6 bases at V and 7 bases at J, with 13 bases in the middle. Germline V gene data show CDR1 as MGHRA and CDR2 as YSYEKL.

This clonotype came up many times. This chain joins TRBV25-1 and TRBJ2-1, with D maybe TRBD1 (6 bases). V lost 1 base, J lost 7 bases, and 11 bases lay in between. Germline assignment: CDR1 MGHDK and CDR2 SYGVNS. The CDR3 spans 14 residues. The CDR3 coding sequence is TGTGCCAGCAGTGAATTCCCAGGGGAGAATGAGCAGTTCTTC. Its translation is CASSEFPGENEQFF. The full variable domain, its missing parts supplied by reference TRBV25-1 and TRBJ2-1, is EADIYQTPRYLVIGTGKKITLECSQTMGHDKMYWYQQDPGMELHLIHYSYGVNSTEKGDLSSESTVSRIRTEHFPLTLESARPSHTSQYLCASSEFPGENEQFFGPGTRLTVL.

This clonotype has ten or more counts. The CDR3 sequence is CASSLALTAVGGLAGSSYNEQFF. Here the CDR3 DNA reads TGCGCCAGCAGCTTGGCCCTTACCGCGGTGGGGGGACTAGCGGGTAGCTCCTACAATGAGCAGTTCTTC. This chain links TRBV5-1 with TRBJ2-1, with 12 bases matching TRBD2. Germline V lookup: CDR1 SGHRS, CDR2 YFSETQ. The CDR3 loop spans 23 amino acids. Unmatched junction bases numbered 19, after V lost 0 bases and J lost 0 bases.

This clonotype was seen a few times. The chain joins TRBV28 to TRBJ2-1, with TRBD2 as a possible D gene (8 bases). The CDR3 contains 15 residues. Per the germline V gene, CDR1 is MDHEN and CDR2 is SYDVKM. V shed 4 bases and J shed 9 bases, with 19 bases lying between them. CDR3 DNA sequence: TGTGCCAGCAGTTCAGCGGGGGCTCACAGGGGTGAGCAGTTCTTC. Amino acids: CASSSAGAHRGEQFF.